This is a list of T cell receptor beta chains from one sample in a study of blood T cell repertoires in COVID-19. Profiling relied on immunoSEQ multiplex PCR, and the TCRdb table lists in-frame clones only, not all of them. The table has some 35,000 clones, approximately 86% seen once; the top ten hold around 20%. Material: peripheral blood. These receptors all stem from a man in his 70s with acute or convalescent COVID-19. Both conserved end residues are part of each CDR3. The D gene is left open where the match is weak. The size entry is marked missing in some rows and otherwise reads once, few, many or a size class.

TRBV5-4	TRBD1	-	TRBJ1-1	TGTGCCAGCAGCTTGGAGATTAATCAGGGGGAGGACACTGAAGCTTTCTTT	CASSLEINQGEDTEAFF
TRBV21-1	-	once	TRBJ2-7	TGTGCCAGCAGCCCCAAGATCGTACTAGCGGGTTCGGGTGGGTCCTACGAGCAGTACTTC	CASSPKIVLAGSGGSYEQYF
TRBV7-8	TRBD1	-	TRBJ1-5	TGTGCCAGCACGATAGGACAGGGCGATCAGCCCCAGCATTTT	CASTIGQGDQPQHF
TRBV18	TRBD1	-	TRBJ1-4	TGTGCCAGCTCACCGGGACAGGGGCACGAAAAACTGTTTTTT	CASSPGQGHEKLFF
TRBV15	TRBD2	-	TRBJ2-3	TGTGCCACCAGCAGGGGACTAGCGGGAGACACAGATACGCAGTATTTT	CATSRGLAGDTDTQYF
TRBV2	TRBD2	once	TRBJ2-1	TGTGCCAGCATTGAGGGACTAGCGCCATCCTACAATGAGCAGTTCTTC	CASIEGLAPSYNEQFF
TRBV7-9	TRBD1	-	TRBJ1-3	TGTGCCAGTAGTACAGGGGACGGCGGAAACACCATATATTTT	CASSTGDGGNTIYF
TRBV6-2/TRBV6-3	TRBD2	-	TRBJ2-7	TGTGCCATCACCCCAGGACTAGCGGTATTCTATCACGAGCAGTACTTC	CAITPGLAVFYHEQYF
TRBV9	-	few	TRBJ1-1	TGTGCCAGCAGTTGGGGGGTGAACACTGAAGCTTTCTTT	CASSWGVNTEAFF
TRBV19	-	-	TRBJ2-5	TGTGCCAGTAGTCATCCAGCGGGTGAAGAGACCCAGTACTTC	CASSHPAGEETQYF
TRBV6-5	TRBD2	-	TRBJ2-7	TGTGCCAGCAGTTACTCTTGGACTAGCGGGGACGAGCAGTACTTC	CASSYSWTSGDEQYF
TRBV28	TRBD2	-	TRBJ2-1	TGTGCCAGCAGGGGGACTAGCGGCTCATGGGGTGAGCAGTTCTTC	CASRGTSGSWGEQFF
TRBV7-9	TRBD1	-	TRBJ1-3	TGTGCCAGCAGCTTTCGGACAGGGACTCGTGGAAACACCATATATTTT	CASSFRTGTRGNTIYF
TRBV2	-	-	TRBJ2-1	TGTGCCAGCAGTGAAGCATGGGGTGGAGGATTACGCAATGAGCAGTTCTTC	CASSEAWGGGLRNEQFF
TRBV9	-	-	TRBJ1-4	TGTGCCAGCAGCCTAGGAGAGGCAACTAATGAAAAACTGTTTTTT	CASSLGEATNEKLFF
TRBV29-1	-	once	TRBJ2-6	TGCAGCGTGGACAGCTCTGGGGCCAACGTCCTGACTTTC	CSVDSSGANVLTF
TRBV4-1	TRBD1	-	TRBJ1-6	TGCGCCAGCAGCCTAATGGGACAGGCCAATTCACCCCTCCACTTT	CASSLMGQANSPLHF
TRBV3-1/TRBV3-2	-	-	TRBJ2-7	TGTGCCAGCAGCCAAGGGGAGGATCTTTCCTACGAGCAGTACTTC	CASSQGEDLSYEQYF
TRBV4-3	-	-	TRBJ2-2	TGCGCCAGCAGCCAAGCCAGCGCGAACACCGGGGAGCTGTTTTTT	CASSQASANTGELFF
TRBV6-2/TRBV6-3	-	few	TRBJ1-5	TGTGCCAGCAGTGGGCCCGCCTACAGATATCAGCCCCAGCATTTT	CASSGPAYRYQPQHF
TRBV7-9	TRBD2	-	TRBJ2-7	TGTGCCAGCAGCGCCCCCAGCGGGGTTTCCTACGAGCAGTACTTC	CASSAPSGVSYEQYF
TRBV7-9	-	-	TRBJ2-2	TGTGCCAGCAGCACCCATAGGGCAGGGTCGGACACCGGGGAGCTGTTTTTT	CASSTHRAGSDTGELFF
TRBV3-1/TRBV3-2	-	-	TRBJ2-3	TGTGCCAGCAGCCAGGCCCGGGGGTCTAGCACAGATACGCAGTATTTT	CASSQARGSSTDTQYF
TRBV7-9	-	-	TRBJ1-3	TGTGCCAGCAGCCCTAGGGGACTGTCTTCTGGAAACACCATATATTTT	CASSPRGLSSGNTIYF
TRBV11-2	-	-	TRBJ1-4	TGTGCCAGCAGCTCACGCGGGGGGATAAAGGAAAAACTGTTTTTT	CASSSRGGIKEKLFF
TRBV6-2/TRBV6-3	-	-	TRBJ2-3	TGTGCCAGCAGTTACAGTGAGAATACGCAGTATTTT	CASSYSENTQYF
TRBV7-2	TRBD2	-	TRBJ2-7	TGTGCCAGCACCCGGACTAGCGGGACGCCCGTCGAATACGAGCAGTACTTC	CASTRTSGTPVEYEQYF
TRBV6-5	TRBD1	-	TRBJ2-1	TGTGCCAGCAGTTACCGGGGACAGGGGGCAGATGAGCAGTTCTTC	CASSYRGQGADEQFF
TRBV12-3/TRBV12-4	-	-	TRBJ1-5	TGTGCCAGCAGTTTAGGTCGGGGTCAGCCCCAGCATTTT	CASSLGRGQPQHF
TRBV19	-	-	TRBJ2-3	TGTGCCAGTAGTATCAACGGACTTAGCACAGATACGCAGTATTTT	CASSINGLSTDTQYF
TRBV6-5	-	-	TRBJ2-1	TGTGCCAGCAGTTACTCAAATGTAGCGGAAAGTTTGATCTTC	CASSYSNVAESLIF
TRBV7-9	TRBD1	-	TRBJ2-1	TGTGCCAGCAGCCCCTCAGGACAGGGGAATGAGCAGTTCTTC	CASSPSGQGNEQFF
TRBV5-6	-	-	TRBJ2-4	TGTGCCAGCAGCCCGCGAGTGGGAGGGGGCATTCAGTACTTC	CASSPRVGGGIQYF
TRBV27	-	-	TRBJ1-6	TGTGCCAGCAGTTCCCCCGACAGTCGGAATTCACCCCTCCACTTT	CASSSPDSRNSPLHF
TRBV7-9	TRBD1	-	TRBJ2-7	TGTGCCAGCAGACAGACAGGGGCCTACGAGCAGTACTTC	CASRQTGAYEQYF
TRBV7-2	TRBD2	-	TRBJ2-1	TGTGCCAGCAGCTTAGAGACTAGCGCCTACAATGAGCAGTTCTTC	CASSLETSAYNEQFF
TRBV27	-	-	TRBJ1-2	TGTGCCAGCAGTCCTCTTCAAGACAGCCTGATCTATGGCTACACCTTC	CASSPLQDSLIYGYTF
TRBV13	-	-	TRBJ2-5	TGTGCCAGCAGCGGCCTCGGGGAGACCCAGTACTTC	CASSGLGETQYF
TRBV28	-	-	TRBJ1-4	TGTGCCAGCCAATCAGGGACTAATGAAAAACTGTTTTTT	CASQSGTNEKLFF
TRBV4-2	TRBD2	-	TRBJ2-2	TGTGCCAGCAGCCAAGCTAGCGGGATTAACACCGGGGAGCTGTTTTTT	CASSQASGINTGELFF
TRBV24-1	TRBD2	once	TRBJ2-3	TGTGCCACCAGTGGAGGCGGGAGGGATACGCAGTATTTT	CATSGGGRDTQYF
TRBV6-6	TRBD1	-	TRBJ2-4	TGTGCCAGCAGCTATGACCTGGACAGGGCCAAAAACATTCAGTACTTC	CASSYDLDRAKNIQYF
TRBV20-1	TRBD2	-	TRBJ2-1	TGCAGTGCTAGTTTGGGCGGGAGGGTAAACAATGAGCAGTTCTTC	CSASLGGRVNNEQFF
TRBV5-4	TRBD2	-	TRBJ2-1	TGTGCCAGCTACAGCGGGAAGGGGACCTTCAATGAGCAGTTCTTC	CASYSGKGTFNEQFF
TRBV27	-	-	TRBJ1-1	TGTGCCAGCAGTTTATCCGCCGGACAGACGCAGACTGAAGCTTTCTTT	CASSLSAGQTQTEAFF
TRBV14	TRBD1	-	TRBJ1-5	TGTGCCAGCAGCCAAGAAGGGGCGGACAGGATAATCCTTGGGAGCAATCAGCCCCAGCATTTT	CASSQEGADRIILGSNQPQHF
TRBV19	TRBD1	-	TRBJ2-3	TGTGCCAGTAGTATAGACCCCCCCGGGACAGGGCTGGGAGATACGCAGTATTTT	CASSIDPPGTGLGDTQYF
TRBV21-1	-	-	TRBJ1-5	TGTGCCAGCGAGGGAAGGGTCCAGGCCAATCAGCCCCAGCATTTT	CASEGRVQANQPQHF
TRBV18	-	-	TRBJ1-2	TGTGCCAGCTCACCGACCCCGGCCGGGGATGGCTACACCTTC	CASSPTPAGDGYTF
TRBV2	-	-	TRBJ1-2	TGTGCCGGCTCCAACTATGGCTACACCTTC	CAGSNYGYTF
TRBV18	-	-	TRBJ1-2	TGTGCCAGCTCACAGGGGGACGGAGCTAACTATGGCTACACCTTC	CASSQGDGANYGYTF
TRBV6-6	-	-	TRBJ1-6	TGTGCCACCCACTTCGGGGGCTCCTATAATTCACCCCTCCACTTT	CATHFGGSYNSPLHF